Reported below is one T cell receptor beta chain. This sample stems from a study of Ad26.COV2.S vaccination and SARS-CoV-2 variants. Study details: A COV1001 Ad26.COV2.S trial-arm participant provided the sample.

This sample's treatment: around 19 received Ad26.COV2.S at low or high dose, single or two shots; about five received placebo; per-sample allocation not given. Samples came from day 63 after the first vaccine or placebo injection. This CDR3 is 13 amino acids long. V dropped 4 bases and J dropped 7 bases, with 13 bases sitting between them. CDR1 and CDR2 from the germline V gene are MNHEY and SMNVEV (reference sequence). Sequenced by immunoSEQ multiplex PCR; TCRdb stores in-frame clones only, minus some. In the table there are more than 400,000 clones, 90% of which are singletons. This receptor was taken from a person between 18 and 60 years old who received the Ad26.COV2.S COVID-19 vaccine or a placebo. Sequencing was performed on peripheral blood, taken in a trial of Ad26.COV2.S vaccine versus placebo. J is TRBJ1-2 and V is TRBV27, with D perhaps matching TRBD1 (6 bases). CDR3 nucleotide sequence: TGTGCCAGCAGTTCCTTCAGGGGAGTTGGCTACACCTTC. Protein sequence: CASSSFRGVGYTF.